This T cell receptor (beta chain) was observed in a study of naive and memory T cell subsets. This clonotype occurred many times. Amplification of ligated cDNA took four PCR rounds with SP2 and nested alpha and beta constant primers. TCRdb re-called the 5' RACE reads through MiXCR, storing one row per CDR3 protein. Among roughly 62,000 distinct CDR3 sequences listed, more than 6% were seen once. Trimming stripped 4 bases from V and 0 bases from J, with 16 bases between. Germline values: CDR1 MDHEN, CDR2 SYDVKM. CDR3 length equals 17 residues. TCR cDNA received a 3' ligated oligonucleotide that carried a UMI. Adult healthy volunteers gave 2.5 ml peripheral blood for whole-blood RNA.

The chain links TRBV28 to TRBJ1-5; D perhaps matches TRBD1 (6 bases). The sequence derives from a female donor in good health. CDR3 DNA: TGTGCCAGCAGTTATACAGGGACTGGCCCTAGCAATCAGCCCCAGCATTTT. Its protein is CASSYTGTGPSNQPQHF.